These 30 T cell receptor beta chains originate from one sample sequenced in a study of shared clonotypes between healthy human individuals. Assay used: immunoSEQ multiplex PCR; TCRdb lists only in-frame clones, some missing. Found here are 400,000 to 600,000 clones, about 79% of them singletons; the top ten hold 9.5% to 15%. The sample was PBMCs. Receptors were obtained from a woman aged 40 to 50 in good health. Some clones in this sample may be carry-over from other donors' samples.

In its sample, this clone was seen once. This chain uses TRBV4-1 with TRBJ1-4, with D possibly being TRBD1 (5 bases). Trimming left V 1 base short and J 7 bases short, with 13 bases between. Germline loops: CDR1 MGHRA, CDR2 YSYEKL. The length of the CDR3 is 15 residues. The CDR3 nucleotides are TGCGCCAGCAGCCAAGTACGAGGGGTAGGTGAAAAACTGTTTTTT. Its protein product is CASSQVRGVGEKLFF.

This clone appeared once. The chain employs TRBV5-4 and TRBJ1-2, with 10 bases aligning to TRBD1. Losses at the gene ends were 4 bases for V and 5 bases for J; bases not matched to a gene: 8. In germline, CDR1 is SGHNT, CDR2 YYREEE (reference sequence). The CDR3 spans 15 residues. CDR3 region: CASSPRTGGRYGYTF. CDR3 in DNA: TGTGCCAGCAGCCCTCGGACAGGGGGGAGGTATGGCTACACCTTC.

Only a few counts were recorded for this clone. This chain links TRBV7-2 with TRBJ2-3, with 8 positions matching TRBD2. This CDR3 is built from 15 residues. Per the germline V gene, CDR1 is SGHTA and CDR2 is FQGNSA. V dropped 0 bases and J dropped 6; count of bases not matched to a gene: 5. CDR3 sequence (DNA): TGTGCCAGCAGCTTAGCCAGCGGGAGTAGGGATACGCAGTATTTT. Protein product: CASSLASGSRDTQYF.

This chain connects TRBV20-1 to TRBJ2-1; D is uncertain. The CDR3 sequence is 10 residues long. The germline V gene has CDR1 DFQATT and CDR2 SNEGSKA (reference sequence). Trimming removed 3 bases at V and 10 bases at J, with 7 bases between. CDR3 sequence: CSASGTEQFF. The DNA for the CDR3 is TGCAGTGCTAGCGGTACCGAGCAGTTCTTC.

The chain links TRBV29-1 to TRBJ2-7; a weak D match, TRBD1 (6 bases). Germline V CDR1 and CDR2: SQVTM, ANQGSEA. V was pared by 7 bases and J by 4 bases, with 17 bases between. This CDR3 is 13 amino acids long. The CDR3 DNA reads TGCAGCGGTACGCAGGGGAGTGGGTACGAGCAGTACTTC. This codes for CSGTQGSGYEQYF.

This chain links TRBV11-2 with TRBJ2-2, with no clear D. The CDR3 has 13 residues. Germline CDR1 is SGHAT and CDR2 is FQNNGV. V lost 3 bases, J lost 2 bases, and 4 bases lay in between. In nucleotides, the CDR3 is TGTGCCAGCAGCTTGAGTAACACCGGGGAGCTGTTTTTT. Protein product: CASSLSNTGELFF.

The gene calls are TRBV18 and TRBJ1-4, with D unresolved. CDR1 KGHSH and CDR2 LQKENI come from the germline V gene. With 2 bases removed from V and 1 base from J, the gap between germline ends came to 8 bases. The CDR3 covers 15 residues. The DNA of the CDR3 is TGTGCCAGCTCACCAAGTTTTCTAACTAATGAAAAACTGTTTTTT. This translates into CASSPSFLTNEKLFF.

The chain has TRBV28 and TRBJ2-7; a possible D gene is TRBD2 (6 bases). CDR3 length: 17 amino acids. Trimming pared 2 bases from V and 2 bases from J, leaving 19 bases between. CDR1 is MDHEN and CDR2 is SYDVKM in the germline V gene. DNA of the CDR3: TGTGCCAGCAGTTTAATTGGCGGGACCCAAAAAACCTACGAGCAGTACTTC. Translating gives CASSLIGGTQKTYEQYF.

The chain combines TRBV28 with TRBJ1-1; 9 nucleotides match TRBD1. V trimming: 6 bases; J trimming: 8 bases; junction bases outside the gene matches: 4. This CDR3 contains 12 residues. CDR1 MDHEN and CDR2 SYDVKM come from the germline V gene. The DNA of the CDR3 is TGTGCCAGCAGGGCACAGGGGGCGGAAGCTTTCTTT. Its translation is CASRAQGAEAFF.

This clone showed up just once. The CDR3 nucleotides read TGTGCCAGCAGTGGCCCGGCCCTCGGACATTACTATGGCTACACCTTC. Its protein is CASSGPALGHYYGYTF. The V call is TRBV6-1, the J call TRBJ1-2; TRBD1 might be the D (5 bases). There are 16 residues in the CDR3. V gave up 4 bases and J gave up 3 bases, with 18 bases separating them. CDR1 is MNHNS, CDR2 SASEGT, per germline.

The chain links TRBV5-1 to TRBJ2-1; D call uncertain. The CDR3 runs 15 residues. Germline values: CDR1 SGHRS, CDR2 YFSETQ. V lost 2 bases and J 5 bases, leaving 14 bases between the germline ends. For the CDR3, the DNA is TGCGCCAGCAGCTTAGGCCCATTGTTCGACAATGAGCAGTTCTTC. Its translation is CASSLGPLFDNEQFF.

J is TRBJ2-3 and V is TRBV5-1; 12 nucleotides align to TRBD2. The germline CDR1 and CDR2 sequences are SGHRS and YFSETQ. The CDR3 has 16 residues. V lost 4 bases and J lost 3; bases outside the gene matches: 6. The CDR3 DNA follows: TGCGCCAGCAGCATCGGGACTAGCGGGTCAACAGATACGCAGTATTTT. The encoded protein is CASSIGTSGSTDTQYF.

This sequence joins TRBV19 and TRBJ1-5; weak D call: TRBD1 (5 bases). The V end was cut by 1 base, the J end by 2 bases, with 12 bases between. In germline, CDR1 is LNHDA, CDR2 SQIVND (reference sequence). The CDR3 loop spans 16 amino acids. The CDR3 DNA is TGTGCCAGTAGTATAGGGGGCTCCGTACGCAATCAGCCCCAGCATTTT. It codes for CASSIGGSVRNQPQHF.

The gene calls are TRBV14 and TRBJ2-4, with a possible D match to TRBD2 (5 bases). CDR1 and CDR2 (germline): SGHDN, FVKESK. CDR3 size: 21 residues. V dropped 0 bases and J dropped 0 bases, with 24 bases sitting between them. The DNA for the CDR3 is TGTGCCAGCAGCCAAGATCGCTTGGGAACTAGAGTCAGCAGAGCCAAAAACATTCAGTACTTC. It yields the protein CASSQDRLGTRVSRAKNIQYF.

On this clone itself: Different DNA sequences within this sample yield the same CDR3. The rearrangement links TRBV5-1 to TRBJ2-5, with D maybe TRBD2 (5 bases). The germline V gene encodes CDR1 SGHRS and CDR2 YFSETQ. The CDR3 contains 13 residues. V was cut by 0 bases and J by 4 bases, with 7 bases left in between. The CDR3 DNA follows: TGCGCCAGCAGCTTGGGGGCGGGAGAGACCCAGTACTTC. Amino acids: CASSLGAGETQYF.

The chain joins TRBV27 to TRBJ2-7; the match to TRBD1 covers 7 bases. This CDR3 spans 17 amino acids. Per germline, CDR1 MNHEY and CDR2 SMNVEV (reference sequence). With 6 bases clipped from V and 2 bases from J, the junction kept 16 bases outside the gene matches. CDR3 DNA sequence: TGTGCCAGCAGGATCGCCAGACAGACAGGGAAAGCCTACGAGCAGTACTTC. Translation gives CASRIARQTGKAYEQYF.

The chain recombines TRBV9 with TRBJ1-1; no clear D. The CDR3 runs to 14 residues. Trimming shortened V by 4 bases and J by 1 base, and 11 bases separated the two germline ends. The germline V gene has CDR1 SGDLS and CDR2 YYNGEE. DNA of the CDR3: TGTGCCAGCAGCAAAAAGGACTGGAACACTGAAGCTTTCTTT. Its protein is CASSKKDWNTEAFF.

In this sample, this clone turned up once. The rearrangement joins TRBV7-2 to TRBJ2-2; D might be TRBD1 or TRBD2, each matching 6 bases. V was clipped by 1 base and J by 4 bases, with 13 bases between them. CDR3 length equals 16 residues. The germline CDR1 and CDR2 sequences are SGHTA and FQGNSA. CDR3: CASSLVGGRGTGELFF. CDR3 DNA sequence: TGTGCCAGCAGCTTAGTCGGGGGCCGGGGCACCGGGGAGCTGTTTTTT.

This chain joins TRBV15 and TRBJ2-7; TRBD2 aligns across 12 bases. V was pared by 2 bases and J by 2 bases, with 4 bases of the junction left unmatched. Germline loops: CDR1 LNHNV, CDR2 YYDKDF (reference sequence). The CDR3 has 16 amino acids. In nucleotides, the CDR3 is TGTGCCACCAGCAGAATACTAGCGGGAGGCCCCTACGAGCAGTACTTC. It translates to CATSRILAGGPYEQYF.

This chain links TRBV5-6 with TRBJ2-3; a possible D gene is TRBD2 (6 bases). The CDR3 runs 13 residues. Germline assignment: CDR1 SGHDT and CDR2 YYEEEE. V shed 1 base and J shed 4 bases, with 7 bases lying between them. DNA for the CDR3: TGTGCCAGCAGCTTGTGGGGGGCAGATACGCAGTATTTT. Its protein product is CASSLWGADTQYF.

Points on this clone: Additional DNA sequences in this sample encode the identical CDR3. The chain recombines TRBV7-3 with TRBJ1-1; the D gene is possibly TRBD1 (5 bases). The ends were cut back, 0 bases at V and 5 bases at J, with 7 bases in the middle. CDR3 length: 13 amino acids. CDR1 is SGHTA and CDR2 is FQGTGA in the germline V gene. The CDR3: CASSLTGGTEAFF. CDR3 sequence (DNA): TGTGCCAGCAGCTTAACGGGGGGGACTGAAGCTTTCTTT.

V usage is TRBV19 and J usage is TRBJ1-1, with a weak D call TRBD1 (6 bases). Trimming took off 10 bases at V and 0 bases at J, with 18 bases between the two ends. The CDR3 spans 15 residues. CDR1 LNHDA and CDR2 SQIVND come from the germline V gene (reference sequence). CDR3 amino acids: CATAPDGQMNTEAFF. CDR3 in DNA: TGTGCCACGGCTCCTGACGGACAGATGAACACTGAAGCTTTCTTT. Supplemented by reference TRBV19 and TRBJ1-1, the full variable domain reads DGGITQSPKYLFRKEGQNVTLSCEQNLNHDAMYWYRQDPGQGLRLIYYSQIVNDFQKGDIAEGYSVSREKKESFPLTVTSAQKNPTAFYLCATAPDGQMNTEAFFGQGTRLTVV.

The gene calls are TRBV7-2 and TRBJ2-7; D is perhaps TRBD2 (5 bases). The length of the CDR3 is 18 residues. Trimming took 1 base from V and 3 from J, leaving 22 bases between them. Germline CDR1 is SGHTA and CDR2 is FQGNSA. The DNA for the CDR3 is TGTGCCAGCAGCTTAGATAGACGGGGAAGGTCCCCGTTCTACGAGCAGTACTTC. As protein: CASSLDRRGRSPFYEQYF. The full variable domain, with the rest looked up from reference TRBV7-2 and TRBJ2-7, is GAGVSQSPSNKVTEKGKDVELRCDPISGHTALYWYRQSLGQGLEFLIYFQGNSAPDKSGLPSDRFSAERTGGSVSTLTIQRTQQEDSAVYLCASSLDRRGRSPFYEQYFGPGTRLTVT.

The chain recombines TRBV18 with TRBJ2-7; D tentatively fits TRBD1 or TRBD2 (5 bases each). The CDR3 consists of 14 residues. CDR1 KGHSH and CDR2 LQKENI come from the germline V gene. Trimming removed 3 bases at V and 2 bases at J, with 11 bases between. The CDR3 DNA sequence: TGTGCCAGCTCACCCGGGACGGCCCCCTACGAGCAGTACTTC. The encoded protein is CASSPGTAPYEQYF.

The chain couples TRBV28 to TRBJ2-7; TRBD2 aligns across 11 bases. Germline V CDR1 and CDR2: MDHEN, SYDVKM. V lost 3 bases to trimming and J lost 7 bases; unmatched junction nucleotides: 14. The CDR3 contains 17 residues. For the CDR3, the DNA is TGTGCCAGCAGTTTGAATATCGGGACTAGCGGAATTGGGGAGCAGTACTTC. Protein sequence: CASSLNIGTSGIGEQYF.

The chain links TRBV4-1 to TRBJ2-4, with TRBD2 matching 7 bases. V was pared by 1 base and J by 1 base, with 7 bases of the junction left unmatched. CDR1 and CDR2 from the germline V gene are MGHRA and YSYEKL. The CDR3 loop spans 17 amino acids. The CDR3 spells CASSQVGEGRAKNIQYF. The CDR3 DNA reads as TGCGCCAGCAGCCAAGTAGGGGAGGGTCGGGCCAAAAACATTCAGTACTTC.

With regard to this clone: This specimen includes other DNA sequences encoding the same CDR3. The rearrangement uses TRBV15 and TRBJ2-7; 7 bases align to TRBD1. Germline V gene lookup returns CDR1 LNHNV and CDR2 YYDKDF (reference sequence). The CDR3 consists of 15 residues. Unmatched junction bases numbered 2, after V lost 0 bases and J lost 0 bases. As DNA, the CDR3 is TGTGCCACCAGCAGAGATCGACAGGGCTCCTACGAGCAGTACTTC. Its protein product is CATSRDRQGSYEQYF.

This chain connects TRBV5-6 to TRBJ2-2; D remains ambiguous. The germline V and J ends were trimmed by 4 bases and 1 base, with 14 bases remaining between them. CDR3 size: 16 residues. Germline CDR1 SGHDT, CDR2 YYEEEE. CDR3 nucleotides: TGTGCCAGCAGCCCGGTGGGTGGCGGGAACACCGGGGAGCTGTTTTTT. This encodes CASSPVGGGNTGELFF.

The chain employs TRBV19 and TRBJ2-2; unclear D gene. This CDR3 is built from 15 residues. Germline assignment: CDR1 LNHDA and CDR2 SQIVND (reference sequence). V lost 0 bases to trimming and J lost 6 bases, with 11 bases between them. The CDR3 DNA sequence: TGTGCCAGTAGTATAGAAATCGCATCGTCCGGGGAGCTGTTTTTT. Protein sequence: CASSIEIASSGELFF.

This clone was found once. Other DNA sequences in this sample translate to the same CDR3. The chain carries TRBV5-5 and TRBJ2-7; D unclear. CDR3 length: 11 amino acids. Germline CDR1 and CDR2: SGHKS and YYEKEE (reference sequence). Trimming removed 4 bases at V and 2 bases at J, with 4 bases between. The CDR3 nucleotides are TGTGCCAGCAGCCTCACCTACGAGCAGTACTTC. Protein sequence: CASSLTYEQYF.